This is a list of T cell receptor beta chains from one sample in a study of blood T cells in healthy people across ages. Each CDR3 protein gets one entry after TCRdb re-called the 5' RACE reads with MiXCR. Of approximately 490,000 distinct CDR3 sequences in the sample, about 24% were seen once. The sample was also linked to a second study, of T cells of mothers and their children.

The sample comprised blood. These receptors came from a boy younger than 18 in good health. CDR3s include the opening cysteine and the closing phenylalanine or tryptophan. Fields, in order: J gene, V gene, D gene, clone size, CDR3 protein, CDR3 DNA. D genes are given only for firm matches. Expanded clones get a size class; other rows say once, few or many, or leave the size out.

>TRBJ2-3|TRBV9|-|-
CASGSGTSSADTQYF
TGTGCCAGCGGCTCTGGGACTTCGTCCGCAGATACGCAGTATTTT
>TRBJ2-3|TRBV6-2/TRBV6-3|-|-
CASSDGDTQYF
TGTGCCAGCAGCGATGGAGATACGCAGTATTTT
>TRBJ2-1|TRBV24-1|-|-
CATSDRHAGTQTSYNEQFF
TGTGCCACCAGTGACCGCCACGCCGGGACACAAACCTCCTACAATGAGCAGTTCTTC
>TRBJ2-7|TRBV13|TRBD2|few
CASSSTSGSDEQYF
TGTGCCAGCAGCTCGACTAGCGGGAGTGACGAGCAGTACTTC
>TRBJ2-1|TRBV21-1|-|few
CASSKRGLVGDRANEQFF
TGTGCCAGCAGCAAGAGGGGACTAGTGGGGGATAGGGCCAATGAGCAGTTCTTC
>TRBJ2-6|TRBV4-3|-|few
CASSQGGGTSGANVLTF
TGCGCCAGCAGCCAAGGGGGCGGCACCTCTGGGGCCAACGTCCTGACTTTC
>TRBJ1-1|TRBV20-1|-|-
CSARSQGSTEAFF
TGCAGTGCTAGATCGCAGGGGAGCACTGAAGCTTTCTTT
>TRBJ1-1|TRBV5-5|TRBD1|few
CASSRGQGAAEAFF
TGTGCCAGCAGTCGAGGACAGGGGGCTGCTGAAGCTTTCTTT
>TRBJ1-2|TRBV7-9|-|few
CASSLVTARNGYTF
TGTGCCAGCAGCTTAGTGACGGCGAGAAATGGCTACACCTTC
>TRBJ2-7|TRBV4-3|TRBD1|few
CASSQQPGQGNYEQYF
TGCGCCAGCAGCCAACAACCGGGACAGGGGAACTACGAGCAGTACTTC
>TRBJ2-7|TRBV7-9|-|-
CASSFGQPIYEQYF
TGTGCCAGCAGCTTCGGACAGCCGATCTACGAGCAGTACTTC
>TRBJ1-1|TRBV6-7|TRBD1|few
CASSYPSDRERVKGEAFF
TGTGCCAGCAGTTACCCCTCGGACAGGGAGAGGGTTAAGGGTGAAGCTTTCTTT
>TRBJ1-4|TRBV27|-|few
CASRPGMAATNEKLFF
TGTGCCAGCAGACCTGGGATGGCGGCAACTAATGAAAAACTGTTTTTT
>TRBJ1-1|TRBV3-1|TRBD1|once
CASSPRGQLNTEAFF
TGTGCCAGCAGCCCCCGGGGACAGTTGAACACTGAAGCTTTCTTT
>TRBJ2-5|TRBV10-3|TRBD1|-
CAISPGQGAPGETQYF
TGTGCCATCAGTCCGGGACAGGGGGCTCCCGGAGAGACCCAGTACTTC
>TRBJ2-3|TRBV28|TRBD2|few
CASSPSGTDISTDTQYF
TGTGCCAGCAGCCCCAGCGGGACCGACATCAGCACAGATACGCAGTATTTT
>TRBJ1-1|TRBV28|-|few
CASKSRSGTTVAFF
TGTGCCAGCAAATCCCGGTCGGGCACCACGGTCGCTTTCTTT
>TRBJ1-1|TRBV9|TRBD1|few
CASSIGDRVAEAFF
TGTGCCAGCAGCATAGGGGACAGGGTTGCTGAAGCTTTCTTT
>TRBJ1-2|TRBV5-1|TRBD1|few
CASSLEGAGNYGYTF
TGCGCCAGCAGCTTGGAGGGGGCCGGAAACTATGGCTACACCTTC
>TRBJ2-1|TRBV14|TRBD2|-
CASSRTSGGHSLGEQFF
TGTGCCAGCAGCCGGACTAGCGGGGGCCATTCTTTGGGTGAGCAGTTCTTC
>TRBJ2-7|TRBV7-9|TRBD2|-
CASSSRSSPGGYEQYF
TGTGCCAGCAGCTCGAGGTCTTCCCCGGGGGGCTACGAGCAGTACTTC
>TRBJ2-1|TRBV6-2/TRBV6-3|-|-
CAGRYDNEQFF
TGTGCCGGCAGGTACGACAATGAGCAGTTCTTC
>TRBJ2-1|TRBV27|-|-
CASSLIERAYNEQFF
TGTGCCAGCAGTTTAATCGAGAGGGCCTACAATGAGCAGTTCTTC
>TRBJ2-6|TRBV24-1|TRBD1|few
CATSGQGDPAGANVLTF
TGTGCCACCTCAGGACAGGGGGACCCTGCTGGGGCCAACGTCCTGACTTTC
>TRBJ1-4|TRBV5-6|-|-
CASSLEGRSGEKLFF
TGTGCCAGCAGCTTGGAAGGCCGGTCAGGGGAAAAACTGTTTTTT
>TRBJ2-5|TRBV12-3/TRBV12-4|TRBD2|-
CASIKKGVLAGPYQETQYF
TGTGCCAGCATTAAGAAAGGGGTGCTAGCGGGCCCGTACCAAGAGACCCAGTACTTC
>TRBJ1-4|TRBV1|-|few
CTSSQDRGRGNEKLFF
TGCACCAGCAGCCAAGATCGAGGCAGGGGGAATGAAAAACTGTTTTTT
>TRBJ2-7|TRBV14|TRBD2|-
CASSQSFLAGRYEQYF
TGTGCCAGCAGCCAATCGTTTCTAGCGGGAAGGTACGAGCAGTACTTC
>TRBJ2-7|TRBV6-2/TRBV6-3|-|-
CASRRDFSYEQYF
TGTGCCAGCAGAAGGGACTTCTCCTACGAGCAGTACTTC
>TRBJ1-2|TRBV29-1|-|-
CSVGPGAYTF
TGCAGCGTGGGCCCAGGGGCTTACACCTTC
>TRBJ2-1|TRBV27|TRBD2|-
CASSYSGGASYNEQFF
TGTGCCAGCAGTTACAGCGGGGGGGCCTCCTACAATGAGCAGTTCTTC
>TRBJ2-2|TRBV29-1|-|few
CSVEEKNTGELFF
TGCAGCGTTGAAGAAAAGAACACCGGGGAGCTGTTTTTT
>TRBJ2-7|TRBV25-1|TRBD2|-
CASSANWGTSGKTYEQYF
TGTGCCAGCAGTGCCAACTGGGGAACTAGCGGGAAGACCTACGAGCAGTACTTC
>TRBJ1-4|TRBV12-3/TRBV12-4|-|-
CASRGYVGKLFF
TGTGCCAGCAGAGGTTACGTCGGAAAACTGTTTTTT
>TRBJ1-6|TRBV28|TRBD1|once
CASRYRGTSYNSPLHF
TGTGCCAGCAGATACAGGGGGACGAGTTATAATTCACCCCTCCACTTT
>TRBJ2-4|TRBV20-1|TRBD2|-
CSARRLAGVFVKNIQYF
TGCAGTGCTAGACGACTAGCGGGAGTGTTTGTCAAAAACATTCAGTACTTC
>TRBJ1-6|TRBV28|-|-
CASTRQSYNSPLHF
TGTGCCAGCACCCGACAGTCCTATAATTCACCCCTCCACTTT
>TRBJ2-7|TRBV5-1|-|few
CASSLSTDSGAYEQYF
TGCGCCAGCAGCTTGTCCACAGACAGCGGAGCCTACGAGCAGTACTTC
>TRBJ2-3|TRBV28|-|-
CASSLPQIDTDTQYF
TGTGCCAGCAGTTTGCCACAAATAGACACAGATACGCAGTATTTT
>TRBJ2-5|TRBV20-1|-|few
CSARERGTPGRPYQETQYF
TGCAGTGCTAGAGAAAGGGGGACGCCTGGTCGCCCATACCAAGAGACCCAGTACTTC
>TRBJ2-5|TRBV12-3/TRBV12-4|-|-
CASSGGGPWETQYF
TGTGCCAGCAGTGGTGGTGGCCCCTGGGAGACCCAGTACTTC
>TRBJ2-7|TRBV5-5|TRBD2|few
CASSFTGGPYEQYF
TGTGCCAGCAGCTTTACGGGGGGGCCGTACGAGCAGTACTTC
>TRBJ2-2|TRBV6-4|-|few
CASSEGPSNTGELFF
TGTGCCAGCAGTGAGGGACCTTCGAACACCGGGGAGCTGTTTTTT
>TRBJ2-7|TRBV7-2|TRBD1|-
CASSSSTGGDYEQYF
TGTGCCAGCAGCTCATCGACAGGGGGCGATTACGAGCAGTACTTC
>TRBJ1-4|TRBV5-1|-|-
CASSLSGARGEKLFF
TGCGCCAGCAGCTTGTCAGGGGCGAGAGGGGAAAAACTGTTTTTT
>TRBJ1-4|TRBV28|-|few
CASSFHGKEKLFF
TGTGCCAGCAGTTTCCACGGGAAAGAAAAACTGTTTTTT
>TRBJ2-3|TRBV24-1|TRBD1|few
CATSDLGTDTQCF
TGTGCCACCAGTGATTTGGGGACAGATACGCAGTGTTTT
>TRBJ2-5|TRBV12-3/TRBV12-4|-|-
CASSFYSAGRETQYF
TGTGCCAGCAGTTTTTATAGTGCAGGGAGAGAGACCCAGTACTTC
>TRBJ1-2|TRBV19|-|-
CASSDTALGGYTF
TGTGCCAGTAGCGACACGGCCTTGGGTGGCTACACCTTC
>TRBJ1-1|TRBV5-1|TRBD1|few
CASNRQGHTEAFF
TGCGCCAGTAACAGACAGGGTCACACTGAAGCTTTCTTT
>TRBJ2-6|TRBV4-1|TRBD1|-
CASSQVVGPNEGANVPTF
TGCGCCAGCAGCCAAGTGGTGGGACCTAATGAGGGGGCCAACGTCCCGACTTTC
>TRBJ2-4|TRBV24-1|TRBD2|-
CATGGENIQYF
TGTGCCACGGGGGGGGAAAACATTCAGTACTTC
>TRBJ2-7|TRBV7-2|-|once
CASSDWGRRLYEQYF
TGTGCCAGCAGCGATTGGGGACGGAGACTCTACGAGCAGTACTTC
>TRBJ2-7|TRBV12-3/TRBV12-4|-|few
CASSLSPGEQYF
TGTGCCAGCAGTTTAAGCCCTGGCGAGCAGTACTTC
>TRBJ2-1|TRBV11-3|TRBD2|-
CASSTGTRLDNEQFF
TGTGCCAGCAGCACCGGGACTAGGTTAGACAATGAGCAGTTCTTC
>TRBJ2-5|TRBV29-1|-|-
CSTAWETQYF
TGCAGCACTGCCTGGGAGACCCAGTACTTC
>TRBJ2-5|TRBV9|-|-
CASSVVGQPTGETQYF
TGTGCCAGCAGCGTAGTAGGACAGCCTACGGGTGAGACCCAGTACTTC